This T cell receptor beta chain was identified in a study of blood T cell repertoires in COVID-19. Study in general: COVID-19 samples from acute and convalescent phases originated in the United States, Italy and Spain.

Original processing notes: Quantification of nucleated cells was approximated via reference gene primer amplification. Profiling relied on immunoSEQ multiplex PCR, and the TCRdb table lists in-frame clones only, not all of them. D and trimming come from the DNA, and the V and J calls and clone size come from that table. The repertoire holds 450,000 to 500,000 clones, with 70% to 90% as singletons. The CDR3 covers 16 residues. Trimming removed 5 bases from V and 0 bases from J; junction bases left unmatched: 4. The germline CDR1 and CDR2 sequences are SGDLS and YYNGEE. The material sequenced was peripheral blood. The chain combines TRBV9 with TRBJ2-6; 8 nucleotides agree with TRBD1. The receptor's source is a human donor in a cohort sampled during active COVID-19. The CDR3 here is CASRQGASSGANVLTF. The CDR3 DNA reads TGTGCCAGCAGGCAGGGGGCCAGCTCTGGGGCCAACGTCCTGACTTTC.